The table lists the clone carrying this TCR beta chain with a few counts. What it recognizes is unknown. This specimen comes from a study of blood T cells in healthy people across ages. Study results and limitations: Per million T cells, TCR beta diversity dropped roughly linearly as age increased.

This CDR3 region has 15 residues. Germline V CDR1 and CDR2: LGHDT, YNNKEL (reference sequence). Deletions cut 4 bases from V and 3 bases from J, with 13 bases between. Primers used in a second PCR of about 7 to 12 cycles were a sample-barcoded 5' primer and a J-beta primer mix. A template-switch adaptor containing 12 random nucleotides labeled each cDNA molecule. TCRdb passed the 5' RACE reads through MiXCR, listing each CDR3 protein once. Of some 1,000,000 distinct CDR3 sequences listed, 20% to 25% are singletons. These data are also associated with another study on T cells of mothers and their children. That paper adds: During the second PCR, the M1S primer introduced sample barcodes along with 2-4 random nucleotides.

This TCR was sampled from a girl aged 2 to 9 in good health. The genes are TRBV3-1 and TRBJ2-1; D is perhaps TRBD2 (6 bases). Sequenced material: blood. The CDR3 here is CASSRRTTGYNEQFF. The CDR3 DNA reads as TGTGCCAGCAGCCGACGGACTACCGGCTACAATGAGCAGTTCTTC.